The T cell receptor beta chain under discussion was sequenced for a study of blood T cell repertoires in COVID-19. In the study overall: The United States, Italy and Spain provided the acute and convalescent COVID-19 samples. The cDNA or gDNA used as material had been derived from T cells, B-cell-depleted T cells, or PBMCs.

In its sample, this clone was seen a few times. Germline trimming cut 4 bases from V and 8 bases from J; bases unmatched to any gene: 9. The CDR3 is 15 amino acids. Germline CDR1 SGHNT, CDR2 YYREEE (reference sequence). In the study's own analysis: Using reference gene primer amplification, nucleated cell counts were estimated. The table came from immunoSEQ multiplex PCR; TCRdb's copy has only in-frame clones and leaves some out. V and J calls and clone size come straight from that table; D and trimming were deduced from the DNA. The sample lists 55,000 to 90,000 clones, around 85% seen once, with about 40% in the top ten.

The sequencing input was peripheral blood. The clonotype was recovered from a woman older than 75 with active or convalescent COVID-19. The rearrangement uses TRBV5-4 and TRBJ2-1; 10 bases align to TRBD2. The CDR3 sequence is CASSKTSGVDDEQFF. In DNA form, the CDR3 reads TGTGCCAGCAGCAAAACTAGCGGGGTCGACGATGAGCAGTTCTTC.